The table lists the clone carrying this T cell receptor beta chain with a few counts. The CDR3 has 15 residues. Trimming took off 3 bases at V and 3 bases at J, with 14 bases between the two ends. In germline, CDR1 is ENHRY, CDR2 SYGVKD. The data stem from a study of CD8+ T cells in alopecia areata. After isolation, RNA underwent reverse transcription to generate cDNA as the sequencing template. Clones were read by immunoSEQ multiplex PCR, and TCRdb kept only the in-frame ones, dropping some. The sample holds 200,000 or so clones, about 62% seen once. Treatment noted: oral pan-JAK inhibitor, 5-10 mg twice daily.

This material consisted of CD4+ T cells sorted from blood, taken at week 24, from a patient treated with tofacitinib. V usage is TRBV10-3 and J usage is TRBJ1-2; TRBD1 is a possible D gene (5 bases). The receptor comes from a human donor with alopecia areata. The CDR3: CAISERQGEDYGYTF. In DNA form, the CDR3 reads TGTGCCATCAGTGAAAGGCAGGGTGAAGACTATGGCTACACCTTC.